The 19 T cell receptor beta chains below were found in one sample sequenced in a study of blood T cell repertoires in COVID-19 (dated by TCRdb to 2018 to 2021). Library preparation was by the immunoSEQ multiplex PCR assay. TCRdb stores this immuneACCESS table with in-frame sequences only. Part of the clones is absent; in the studies checked, under half of the shortfall reflects unresolved V genes, and no reason is known for the rest. Across this sample there are hundreds of thousands of clones, with more than 85% seen only once. Around 0.84% of the sample comes from the top ten. Source material: peripheral blood. These receptors came from a man aged 55 to 70 with COVID-19, enrolled during active disease.

This clone showed up just once. The chain employs TRBV7-9 and TRBJ2-1; 8 positions agree with TRBD1. The V gene's germline CDR1 is SEHNR and CDR2 FQNEAQ (reference sequence). V shed 5 bases, J shed 3 bases, and the junction held 9 bases outside the gene matches. The CDR3 sequence is 16 residues long. CDR3 residues: CASSPPRGRNYNEQFF. CDR3 nucleotide sequence: TGTGCCAGCAGCCCCCCCAGGGGGCGGAACTACAATGAGCAGTTCTTC. The full variable domain, rest sourced from reference TRBV7-9 and TRBJ2-1, is DTGVSQNPRHKITKRGQNVTFRCDPISEHNRLYWYRQTLGQGPEFLTYFQNEAQLEKSRLLSDRFSAERPKGSFSTLEIQRTEQGDSAMYLCASSPPRGRNYNEQFFGPGTRLTVL.

The V and J genes are TRBV3-1 (or the pseudogene TRBV3-2) and TRBJ1-1; D might be TRBD1 (6 bases). Trimming removed 4 bases at V and 0 bases at J, with 12 bases between. The CDR3 covers 15 residues. Germline loops: CDR1 LGHDT, CDR2 YNNKEL (reference sequence). The CDR3 nucleotides read TGTGCCAGCAGCCTTCAGGGGAACATGAACACTGAAGCTTTCTTT. Encoded protein: CASSLQGNMNTEAFF.

The rearrangement uses TRBV19 and TRBJ2-3, with 7 bases aligning to TRBD2. The CDR3 length is 16 residues. V shed 5 bases, J shed 2 bases, and the junction held 10 bases outside the gene matches. Germline-derived CDR1 and CDR2 are LNHDA and SQIVND (reference sequence). CDR3 sequence reads: CASSPRTGLYTDTQYF. CDR3 nucleotide sequence: TGTGCCAGTAGTCCGCGTACGGGACTATACACAGATACGCAGTATTTT.

Only a few counts were recorded for this clone. The chain is built from TRBV19 and TRBJ1-3; 7 bases align to TRBD1. There are 17 residues in the CDR3. Germline values: CDR1 LNHDA, CDR2 SQIVND (reference sequence). The J segment lost 4 bases and the V segment lost 5 bases, leaving 14 bases of the junction unmatched. CDR3 sequence reads: CASSWPTGRTTGNTIYF. Written as DNA, the CDR3 is TGTGCCAGTAGTTGGCCGACAGGGCGAACGACCGGAAACACCATATATTTT.

The J gene is TRBJ1-4, the V gene TRBV19; tentatively, D is TRBD1 (5 bases). V lost 7 bases and J lost 7, with 10 bases in between. CDR1 LNHDA and CDR2 SQIVND come from the germline V gene (reference sequence). The CDR3 extends over 12 amino acids. CDR3 residues: CASTIGGEKLFF. CDR3 in DNA: TGTGCCAGTACAATCGGGGGTGAAAAACTGTTTTTT.

The V gene is TRBV7-2, the J gene TRBJ2-3, with D tentatively TRBD2 (5 bases). V shed 2 bases and J shed 3 bases, with 9 bases lying between them. Germline CDR1 SGHTA, CDR2 FQGNSA. This CDR3 has 14 residues. In DNA, the CDR3 is TGTGCCAGCAGCTTATCGCGGGCAACAGATACGCAGTATTTT. This encodes CASSLSRATDTQYF.

The chain has TRBV28 and TRBJ1-2; no clear D gene. Deletions cut 3 bases from V and 8 bases from J, with 19 bases between. Germline CDR1 MDHEN, CDR2 SYDVKM. CDR3 length equals 15 residues. CDR3 sequence: CASSFRSEPISGYTF. Here the CDR3 DNA reads TGTGCCAGCAGTTTCAGGTCAGAGCCGATCTCGGGCTACACCTTC.

The J gene is TRBJ1-5, the V gene TRBV12-3 or TRBV12-4; 9 bases are a match to TRBD1. Trimming took 8 bases from V and 2 from J; bases not matched to a gene: 1. The CDR3 is made up of 13 amino acids. CDR3 sequence reads: CASGDRGNQPQHF. The CDR3 DNA sequence: TGTGCCAGCGGGGACAGGGGCAATCAGCCCCAGCATTTT.

The rearrangement uses TRBV27 and TRBJ1-4, with 9 bases identical to TRBD1. V lost 5 bases to trimming and J lost 2 bases; unmatched junction nucleotides: 3. Germline V CDR1 and CDR2: MNHEY, SMNVEV (reference sequence). The CDR3 loop spans 15 amino acids. CDR3 bases: TGTGCCAGCAGTATACAGGGGGCGACTAATGAAAAACTGTTTTTT. Translated: CASSIQGATNEKLFF.

V is TRBV6-5 and J is TRBJ1-2, with D uncertain. V lost 2 bases, J lost 4 bases, and 11 bases lay in between. Germline CDR1 and CDR2: MNHEY and SVGAGI. The CDR3 has 14 amino acids. The CDR3 loop is CASSYTRTGYGYTF. DNA for the CDR3: TGTGCCAGCAGTTACACTAGGACCGGCTATGGCTACACCTTC.

The rearrangement uses TRBV10-1 and TRBJ1-5; a weak D match, TRBD1 (5 bases). V was clipped by 11 bases and J by 2 bases, with 19 bases between them. Germline V gene lookup returns CDR1 WNHNN and CDR2 SYGVQD (reference sequence). The CDR3 is 15 residues long. The CDR3 reads CAGGALTWGNQPQHF. The CDR3 nucleotides read TGCGCCGGAGGGGCCCTTACTTGGGGCAATCAGCCCCAGCATTTT.

The genes are TRBV27 and TRBJ1-2; D remains unclear. Germline V gene lookup returns CDR1 MNHEY and CDR2 SMNVEV (reference sequence). V was shortened by 3 bases and J by 4 bases, with 12 bases between the two germline ends. This CDR3 is built from 14 residues. The CDR3 loop reads CASSFRELGYGYTF. As DNA, the CDR3 is TGTGCCAGCAGTTTTCGGGAGTTGGGCTATGGCTACACCTTC.

The chain employs TRBV5-6 and TRBJ2-7, with TRBD2 identical over 8 bases. The CDR3 sequence is 18 residues long. The V gene's germline CDR1 is SGHDT and CDR2 YYEEEE. Losses at the gene ends were 4 bases for V and 2 bases for J; bases not matched to a gene: 17. The chain's CDR3 is CASSLGHRGTRWPYEQYF. In DNA form, the CDR3 reads TGTGCCAGCAGCCTGGGACACCGGGGGACTAGGTGGCCCTACGAGCAGTACTTC.

The genes are TRBV19 and TRBJ2-1, with 9 bases matching TRBD2. V lost 3 bases to trimming and J lost 3 bases; unmatched junction nucleotides: 9. This CDR3 is 17 amino acids long. Germline CDR1 is LNHDA and CDR2 is SQIVND (reference sequence). For the CDR3, the DNA is TGTGCCAGTAGTATTCCCAGCGGGGGGATCTACTACAATGAGCAGTTCTTC. Translation gives CASSIPSGGIYYNEQFF.

The CDR3 DNA is TGCGCCAGCAGCTTGGATTCCGGCAATCAGCCCCAGCATTTT. It specifies CASSLDSGNQPQHF. The V call is TRBV5-1, the J call TRBJ1-5; D uncertain. The CDR3 has 14 amino acids. The germline V gene has CDR1 SGHRS and CDR2 YFSETQ. Trimming cost V 0 bases and J 2 bases, with 6 bases left between them.

This clone appeared a few times. The chain joins TRBV4-1 to TRBJ1-2; tentatively, D is TRBD1 (6 bases). Germline CDR1 is MGHRA and CDR2 is YSYEKL. V was shortened by 4 bases and J by 4 bases, with 25 bases between the two germline ends. The CDR3 sequence is 18 residues long. The CDR3 protein is CASSRTTRDGRGGYGYTF. DNA for the CDR3: TGCGCCAGCAGCCGAACGACGAGGGACGGAAGAGGGGGCTATGGCTACACCTTC.

The V call is TRBV3-1 (or the pseudogene TRBV3-2), the J call TRBJ1-1, with 9 bases fitting TRBD1. This CDR3 spans 17 amino acids. V shed 5 bases and J 0 bases; nucleotides not matched to a gene: 10. The germline gives CDR1 LGHDT, CDR2 YNNKEL (reference sequence). The CDR3 here is CASSIGGQGLMNTEAFF. CDR3 bases: TGTGCCAGCAGCATAGGAGGACAGGGGCTCATGAACACTGAAGCTTTCTTT.

The CDR3 protein is CASSPDRTYEQYF. CDR3 nucleotide sequence: TGTGCCAGCTCACCGGACAGGACCTACGAGCAGTACTTC. This chain uses TRBV18 with TRBJ2-7; 7 nucleotides match TRBD1. CDR1 and CDR2 (germline): KGHSH, LQKENI. The CDR3 covers 13 residues. V lost 3 bases and J lost 2; bases outside the gene matches: 1.

The chain links TRBV19 to TRBJ1-5; 12 bases are a match to TRBD1. The CDR3 length is 14 residues. Losses at the gene ends were 8 bases for V and 4 bases for J; bases not matched to a gene: 3. The germline gives CDR1 LNHDA, CDR2 SQIVND (reference sequence). CDR3 coding DNA: TGTGCCAGTTGGGACAGGGGGCTAAATCAGCCCCAGCATTTT. It specifies CASWDRGLNQPQHF.